This TCR beta chain was profiled in a study of spatial heterogeneity in lung cancer. TCRdb ran MiXCR on the 5' RACE reads and lists one entry per CDR3 protein. Of about 43,000 distinct CDR3 sequences in the sample, about 23% were seen once. Germline V gene lookup returns CDR1 DFQATT and CDR2 SNEGSKA (reference sequence). CDR3 size: 11 residues. The V end lost 5 bases, the J end lost 2 bases, and 6 bases lay between the germline ends. As for time point: blood at routine non-recurrence follow-up after resection. Sequencing used PBMCs, obtained at follow-up. This TCR came from a female donor with early-stage non-small cell lung cancer. The chain uses TRBV20-1 and TRBJ1-2, with D unresolved. CDR3 amino acids: CSAADNYGYTF. CDR3 in DNA: TGCAGTGCTGCCGACAACTATGGCTACACCTTC.